These T cell receptor beta chains were read from a single sample in a study of T cell responses to AZD1222 COVID-19 vaccine. Measured with immunoSEQ multiplex PCR; TCRdb has only the in-frame clones, and not every one. The sample has some 150,000 clones, 85% to 90% seen once. The specimen comprised peripheral blood, sampled on day 0 of AZD1222 vaccination. The receptors were gathered from an adult in good health. Both conserved end residues are part of each CDR3. Fields, in order: D gene, J gene, clone size, V gene, CDR3 protein, CDR3 DNA. A D gene is named only where the DNA matches it firmly. Part of the rows lack a size; the others show once, few, many or a class for expanded clones.

D: TRBD2
J: TRBJ2-1
size: .
V: TRBV6-4
CDR3: CASSISGGAYNEQFF
DNA: TGTGCCAGCAGTATTAGCGGGGGGGCCTACAATGAGCAGTTCTTC

D: .
J: TRBJ1-1
size: .
V: TRBV3-1/TRBV3-2
CDR3: CASSPGVTEAFF
DNA: TGTGCCAGCAGCCCGGGGGTCACTGAAGCTTTCTTT

D: TRBD1
J: TRBJ1-5
size: .
V: TRBV27
CDR3: CASSRQGQSNQPQHF
DNA: TGTGCCAGCAGCAGACAGGGGCAGAGCAATCAGCCCCAGCATTTT

D: .
J: TRBJ2-5
size: .
V: TRBV18
CDR3: CASSPNGGTETQYF
DNA: TGTGCCAGCTCACCCAACGGGGGTACAGAGACCCAGTACTTC

D: TRBD1
J: TRBJ1-6
size: .
V: TRBV6-6
CDR3: CASSPQSGTGHSPLHF
DNA: TGTGCCAGCAGTCCCCAGAGTGGGACAGGGCATTCACCCCTCCACTTT

D: .
J: TRBJ1-1
size: .
V: TRBV4-3
CDR3: CASSQARGTTGGAFF
DNA: TGCGCCAGCAGCCAAGCGAGGGGAACAACTGGGGGAGCTTTCTTT

D: .
J: TRBJ2-2
size: once
V: TRBV9
CDR3: CASSVGGANTGELFF
DNA: TGTGCCAGCAGCGTAGGAGGAGCGAACACCGGGGAGCTGTTTTTT

D: .
J: TRBJ2-4
size: .
V: TRBV27
CDR3: CASSKTGFKNIQYF
DNA: TGTGCCAGCAGCAAAACAGGGTTCAAAAACATTCAGTACTTC

D: TRBD1
J: TRBJ2-1
size: .
V: TRBV5-4
CDR3: CASSLSLTGTGRYNEQFF
DNA: TGTGCCAGCAGCTTAAGTCTTACCGGGACAGGGAGGTACAATGAGCAGTTCTTC

D: .
J: TRBJ1-5
size: .
V: TRBV24-1
CDR3: CATSDLPGQPQHF
DNA: TGTGCCACCAGTGATTTGCCAGGACAGCCCCAGCATTTT

D: TRBD2
J: TRBJ2-1
size: .
V: TRBV6-1
CDR3: CASSEVGQLLPGLALNEQFF
DNA: TGTGCCAGCAGTGAAGTTGGACAGCTACTACCGGGACTAGCTCTTAATGAGCAGTTCTTC

D: TRBD1
J: TRBJ1-2
size: .
V: TRBV5-1
CDR3: CASSQDRANYGYTF
DNA: TGCGCCAGCAGCCAGGACAGGGCTAACTATGGCTACACCTTC

D: .
J: TRBJ1-2
size: .
V: TRBV10-3
CDR3: CAISGGDSGYTF
DNA: TGTGCCATCAGTGGCGGGGACTCTGGCTACACCTTC

D: .
J: TRBJ2-1
size: .
V: TRBV10-2
CDR3: CASPVGDEQFF
DNA: TGCGCCAGCCCTGTGGGGGACGAGCAGTTCTTC

D: .
J: TRBJ2-5
size: .
V: TRBV2
CDR3: CASRGAGETQYF
DNA: TGTGCCAGCAGGGGGGCCGGGGAGACCCAGTACTTC

D: .
J: TRBJ1-1
size: .
V: TRBV5-1
CDR3: CASSLVTDLLNTEAFF
DNA: TGCGCCAGCAGCTTGGTGACAGACCTTTTGAACACTGAAGCTTTCTTT

D: TRBD1
J: TRBJ2-7
size: .
V: TRBV18
CDR3: CASSPGQRSPFYEQYF
DNA: TGTGCCAGCTCACCGGGACAGCGGTCCCCTTTCTACGAGCAGTACTTC

D: TRBD2
J: TRBJ2-7
size: .
V: TRBV9
CDR3: CASSPTSGSSYEQYF
DNA: TGTGCCAGCAGCCCGACTAGCGGAAGCTCCTACGAGCAGTACTTC

D: .
J: TRBJ1-2
size: once
V: TRBV5-1
CDR3: CASSVTGTNYGYTF
DNA: TGCGCCAGCAGCGTTACCGGGACAAACTATGGCTACACCTTC

D: .
J: TRBJ2-2
size: .
V: TRBV5-1
CDR3: CASSLSGNTGELFF
DNA: TGCGCCAGCAGTCTTAGCGGGAACACCGGGGAGCTGTTTTTT

D: .
J: TRBJ2-5
size: .
V: TRBV7-2
CDR3: CASSAQLGLQETQYF
DNA: TGTGCCAGCAGCGCCCAACTGGGACTTCAAGAGACCCAGTACTTC

D: .
J: TRBJ1-5
size: .
V: TRBV5-5
CDR3: CASSGEPSGNNQPQHF
DNA: TGTGCCAGCAGCGGAGAGCCGTCCGGGAACAATCAGCCCCAGCATTTT

D: TRBD2
J: TRBJ2-1
size: .
V: TRBV11-2
CDR3: CASSLGTSGPRLDEQFF
DNA: TGTGCCAGCAGCTTAGGGACTAGCGGCCCGCGGTTGGATGAGCAGTTCTTC

D: TRBD1
J: TRBJ1-2
size: .
V: TRBV19
CDR3: CASSIDQGAPYGYTF
DNA: TGTGCCAGTAGTATAGATCAGGGGGCGCCCTATGGCTACACCTTC

D: .
J: TRBJ2-5
size: .
V: TRBV7-2
CDR3: CASSFDRMRETQYF
DNA: TGTGCCAGCAGCTTTGACAGGATGCGGGAGACCCAGTACTTC

D: TRBD1
J: TRBJ1-1
size: .
V: TRBV19
CDR3: CASRDRGRSLEAFF
DNA: TGTGCCAGTAGGGACAGGGGTAGGAGCCTTGAAGCTTTCTTT

D: .
J: TRBJ1-2
size: .
V: TRBV3-1/TRBV3-2
CDR3: CASSNTQGRLNYGYTF
DNA: TGTGCCAGCAGTAACACGCAGGGGCGACTGAACTATGGCTACACCTTC

D: TRBD2
J: TRBJ2-1
size: once
V: TRBV5-1
CDR3: CASSPSGKIYNEQFF
DNA: TGCGCCAGCAGCCCAAGCGGGAAGATCTACAATGAGCAGTTCTTC

D: TRBD1
J: TRBJ1-6
size: .
V: TRBV6-5
CDR3: CASSYVQGAGISPLHF
DNA: TGTGCCAGCAGTTACGTCCAGGGGGCTGGTATTTCACCCCTCCACTTT

D: .
J: TRBJ1-5
size: .
V: TRBV30
CDR3: CAWSVNSNQPQHF
DNA: TGTGCCTGGAGTGTAAATAGCAATCAGCCCCAGCATTTT

D: TRBD2
J: TRBJ2-3
size: .
V: TRBV9
CDR3: CASSGGSAGVENTQYF
DNA: TGTGCCAGCAGCGGCGGGTCAGCGGGAGTGGAGAATACGCAGTATTTT

D: TRBD2
J: TRBJ2-7
size: .
V: TRBV6-5
CDR3: CASSRLAGIYEQYF
DNA: TGTGCCAGCAGTAGACTAGCGGGAATCTACGAGCAGTACTTC

D: TRBD1
J: TRBJ2-1
size: .
V: TRBV6-5
CDR3: CASSYSGTGIYNEQFF
DNA: TGTGCCAGCAGTTACTCCGGGACAGGGATCTACAATGAGCAGTTCTTC

D: .
J: TRBJ1-2
size: few
V: TRBV28
CDR3: CASSVVTGYGYTF
DNA: TGTGCCAGCAGTGTCGTAACGGGCTATGGCTACACCTTC

D: .
J: TRBJ1-2
size: .
V: TRBV4-2
CDR3: CASSGDANGYTF
DNA: TGTGCCAGCAGCGGGGACGCCAATGGCTACACCTTC

D: .
J: TRBJ1-1
size: .
V: TRBV5-6
CDR3: CASSLMQGRTEAFF
DNA: TGTGCCAGCAGCTTGATGCAGGGTCGGACTGAAGCTTTCTTT

D: TRBD2
J: TRBJ2-5
size: .
V: TRBV2
CDR3: CASSETSGREYF
DNA: TGTGCCAGCAGTGAAACTAGCGGGAGAGAGTACTTC

D: TRBD1
J: TRBJ1-5
size: .
V: TRBV20-1
CDR3: CSASVGGQGNQPQHF
DNA: TGCAGTGCTAGTGTAGGGGGACAGGGCAATCAGCCCCAGCATTTT

D: .
J: TRBJ1-2
size: .
V: TRBV5-8
CDR3: CASSFSGRANGYTF
DNA: TGTGCCAGCAGCTTTTCCGGCAGGGCGAATGGCTACACCTTC

D: .
J: TRBJ1-5
size: .
V: TRBV6-7
CDR3: CASSYSGGNQPQHF
DNA: TGTGCCAGCAGTTACTCGGGGGGCAATCAGCCCCAGCATTTT

D: .
J: TRBJ2-1
size: .
V: TRBV11-3
CDR3: CASSHGPNEQFF
DNA: TGTGCCAGCAGCCACGGACCAAATGAGCAGTTCTTC

D: .
J: TRBJ1-1
size: .
V: TRBV28
CDR3: CVSTVTLNTEAFF
DNA: TGTGTCTCGACAGTTACTTTAAACACTGAAGCTTTCTTT

D: TRBD1
J: TRBJ1-2
size: .
V: TRBV9
CDR3: CASSAQGAGYGYTF
DNA: TGTGCCAGCAGCGCACAGGGGGCCGGCTATGGCTACACCTTC

D: TRBD1
J: TRBJ1-1
size: .
V: TRBV10-1
CDR3: CASSDQTGSGEAFF
DNA: TGCGCCAGCAGTGATCAGACAGGGAGCGGTGAAGCTTTCTTT

D: .
J: TRBJ1-2
size: once
V: TRBV27
CDR3: CASSLQGFGGYGYTF
DNA: TGTGCCAGCAGTTTACAGGGTTTCGGTGGCTATGGCTACACCTTC

D: .
J: TRBJ1-3
size: once
V: TRBV5-1
CDR3: CASSEQGDGNTIYF
DNA: TGCGCCAGCAGCGAACAGGGTGACGGAAACACCATATATTTT

D: .
J: TRBJ1-2
size: .
V: TRBV28
CDR3: CASSPPGRVYGYTF
DNA: TGTGCCAGCAGTCCCCCTGGTCGGGTCTATGGCTACACCTTC

D: .
J: TRBJ2-7
size: .
V: TRBV11-2
CDR3: CASSLGVGTYEQYF
DNA: TGTGCCAGCAGCTTAGGGGTAGGAACCTACGAGCAGTACTTC

D: .
J: TRBJ1-4
size: .
V: TRBV2
CDR3: CASSLGGGSNEKLFF
DNA: TGTGCCAGCAGTCTGGGAGGGGGATCTAATGAAAAACTGTTTTTT

D: TRBD1
J: TRBJ1-5
size: .
V: TRBV18
CDR3: CASSGATGGTNQPQHF
DNA: TGTGCCAGCTCCGGGGCAACAGGGGGCACCAATCAGCCCCAGCATTTT

D: TRBD1
J: TRBJ1-2
size: .
V: TRBV7-2
CDR3: CASRTGEYGYTF
DNA: TGTGCCAGCAGAACAGGGGAATATGGCTACACCTTC

D: .
J: TRBJ1-6
size: .
V: TRBV5-4
CDR3: CASSLGPQGGTNSPLHF
DNA: TGTGCCAGCAGTCTGGGGCCGCAAGGGGGTACGAATTCACCCCTCCACTTT

D: .
J: TRBJ2-1
size: .
V: TRBV19
CDR3: CASKDQSSYNEQFF
DNA: TGTGCCAGTAAGGACCAGAGCTCCTACAATGAGCAGTTCTTC

D: .
J: TRBJ1-1
size: .
V: TRBV30
CDR3: CAWRTTGGGTEAFF
DNA: TGTGCCTGGAGAACCACGGGGGGCGGGACTGAAGCTTTCTTT